Below are 18 T cell receptor beta chains sequenced from a single sample in a study of cytotoxic CD8 clonotypes in ibrutinib-treated CLL. Profiling relied on immunoSEQ multiplex PCR, and the TCRdb table lists in-frame clones only, not all of them. The table shows roughly 180,000 clones, with 84% occurring only once. Sequenced here: PBMCs, sampled after 24 months of ibrutinib treatment. All receptors come from a human donor with chronic lymphocytic leukemia.

The chain employs TRBV11-2 and TRBJ2-1, with D hard to call. Germline V CDR1 and CDR2: SGHAT, FQNNGV. The CDR3 is made up of 16 amino acids. Trimming stripped 1 base from V and 2 bases from J, with 12 bases between. The CDR3 is CASSLGFWVTYNEQFF. CDR3 DNA: TGTGCCAGCAGCTTAGGGTTTTGGGTCACCTACAATGAGCAGTTCTTC. The variable domain in full, completed from reference TRBV11-2 and TRBJ2-1, reads EAGVAQSPRYKIIEKRQSVAFWCNPISGHATLYWYQQILGQGPKLLIQFQNNGVVDDSQLPKDRFSAERLKGVDSTLKIQPAKLEDSAVYLCASSLGFWVTYNEQFFGPGTRLTVL.

The chain uses TRBV29-1 and TRBJ2-1; D is uncertain. In germline, CDR1 is SQVTM, CDR2 ANQGSEA. Deletions cut 4 bases from V and 6 bases from J, with 7 bases between. This CDR3 is built from 11 residues. CDR3 sequence: CSVVGSNEQFF. CDR3 nucleotide sequence: TGCAGCGTTGTCGGTTCCAATGAGCAGTTCTTC.

The rearrangement links TRBV6-5 to TRBJ1-1; D is ambiguous. The CDR3 length is 13 residues. CDR1 MNHEY and CDR2 SVGAGI come from the germline V gene. V lost 5 bases, J lost 5 bases, and 12 bases lay in between. In DNA form, the CDR3 reads TGTGCCAGCAGTAAAAAGCCGGGGACTGAAGCTTTCTTT. It yields the protein CASSKKPGTEAFF.

This chain joins TRBV11-2 and TRBJ1-6, with 8 bases fitting TRBD1. V lost 6 bases to trimming and J lost 9 bases; unmatched junction nucleotides: 10. In germline, CDR1 is SGHAT, CDR2 FQNNGV. CDR3 length equals 15 residues. The CDR3 DNA follows: TGTGCCAGCAGGCCACCGGACAGGGTTGGTTCACCCCTCCACTTT. Its translation: CASRPPDRVGSPLHF.

V is TRBV27 and J is TRBJ2-7; the D is unclear. The CDR3 has 13 amino acids. Trimming shortened V by 3 bases and J by 0 bases, and 6 bases separated the two germline ends. Germline-derived CDR1 and CDR2 are MNHEY and SMNVEV (reference sequence). CDR3 sequence reads: CASSFRSSYEQYF. The CDR3 region has the DNA TGTGCCAGCAGTTTTAGGAGCTCCTACGAGCAGTACTTC.

Notes on this clone: At one end, the junction sequence differs from germline, possibly due to a read error. The rearrangement links TRBV7-7 to TRBJ2-3; 11 positions match TRBD2. The CDR3 is made up of 14 amino acids. Germline values: CDR1 SSHAT, CDR2 FNYEAQ (reference sequence). The CDR3 DNA is TGTGCTAGCAGCCCCGGACTAGCGGGAGATACGCAGTATTTT. Translation: CASSPGLAGDTQYF.

The chain carries TRBV2 and TRBJ1-2; D ambiguous. The CDR3 length is 12 residues. V gave up 5 bases and J gave up 4 bases, with 8 bases separating them. The germline CDR1 and CDR2 sequences are SNHLY and FYNNEI. In DNA form, the CDR3 reads TGTGCCAGCAGTAAGGGTCCCTATGGCTACACCTTC. Protein product: CASSKGPYGYTF. The variable domain in full, with the rest retrieved from reference TRBV2 and TRBJ1-2, is EPEVTQTPSHQVTQMGQEVILRCVPISNHLYFYWYRQILGQKVEFLVSFYNNEISEKSEIFDDQFSVERPDGSNFTLKIRSTKLEDSAMYFCASSKGPYGYTFGSGTRLTVV.

The chain recombines TRBV28 with TRBJ1-2; D unclear. The germline CDR1 and CDR2 sequences are MDHEN and SYDVKM. V lost 7 bases, J lost 4 bases, and 16 bases lay in between. The CDR3 is made up of 14 amino acids. The CDR3 nucleotides are TGTGCCAGCAAGGTACTGGCTGCGTCCTATGGCTACACCTTC. Its translation is CASKVLAASYGYTF.

CDR3 nucleotide sequence: TGTGCCAGCAGTCCCCTCTTGGGGGCCAAAAACATTCAGTACTTC. This encodes CASSPLLGAKNIQYF. The chain employs TRBV2 and TRBJ2-4; D gene uncertain. This CDR3 is built from 15 residues. V was trimmed by 5 bases and J by 1 base, leaving 12 bases between them. Germline values: CDR1 SNHLY, CDR2 FYNNEI.

The chain couples TRBV7-2 to TRBJ1-5; possibly TRBD1 for D (6 bases). Trimming pared 5 bases from V and 1 base from J, leaving 15 bases between. This CDR3 spans 16 amino acids. Germline lookup yields CDR1 SGHTA and CDR2 FQGNSA. CDR3 DNA sequence: TGTGCCAGCAGCCCCTGGGCCACAGGGAGCAATCAGCCCCAGCATTTT. It specifies CASSPWATGSNQPQHF.

The V and J genes are TRBV7-3 and TRBJ2-5; no clear D. V lost 5 bases and J lost 1, with 11 bases in between. CDR1 SGHTA and CDR2 FQGTGA come from the germline V gene. This CDR3 spans 14 amino acids. CDR3 in amino acids: CASSPWGPQETQYF. Written as DNA, the CDR3 is TGTGCCAGCAGCCCATGGGGTCCCCAAGAGACCCAGTACTTC.

The V call is TRBV9, the J call TRBJ2-1, with 11 positions matching TRBD2. The germline V gene has CDR1 SGDLS and CDR2 YYNGEE. The CDR3 runs 15 residues. Trimming took 4 bases from V and 5 from J; bases not matched to a gene: 5. The CDR3 DNA is TGTGCCAGCAGCCCCAGACTAGCGGGGCACAATGAGCAGTTCTTC. Translation: CASSPRLAGHNEQFF.

The chain uses TRBV5-4 and TRBJ2-1; the match to TRBD2 covers 13 bases. Germline V gene lookup returns CDR1 SGHNT and CDR2 YYREEE (reference sequence). V was pared by 4 bases and J by 9 bases, with 16 bases of the junction left unmatched. CDR3 length equals 18 residues. CDR3 in amino acids: CASSLLVLAGGLPSEQFF. The CDR3 region has the DNA TGTGCCAGCAGCCTCCTAGTACTAGCGGGAGGGCTCCCGAGTGAGCAGTTCTTC.

V is TRBV2 and J is TRBJ1-1; D is uncertain. V lost 2 bases and J lost 0, with 16 bases in between. Germline assignment: CDR1 SNHLY and CDR2 FYNNEI. This CDR3 is built from 17 residues. The CDR3 sequence: CASSENSAANMNTEAFF. The CDR3 region has the DNA TGTGCCAGCAGTGAAAATTCCGCGGCCAACATGAACACTGAAGCTTTCTTT.

The chain links TRBV6-5 to TRBJ2-2; TRBD1 or TRBD2 may be the D gene (6 bases each). This CDR3 comprises 15 residues. CDR1 is MNHEY, CDR2 SVGAGI, per germline. The germline V and J ends were trimmed by 2 bases and 4 bases, with 11 bases remaining between them. CDR3 amino acids: CASSYGPGATGELFF. The CDR3 DNA follows: TGTGCCAGCAGTTACGGCCCGGGGGCCACCGGGGAGCTGTTTTTT.

V and J are TRBV18 and TRBJ1-5; D may be TRBD1 (5 bases). Germline CDR1 is KGHSH and CDR2 is LQKENI. The CDR3 covers 15 residues. Trimming removed 3 bases at V and 6 bases at J, with 15 bases between. CDR3 protein: CASSPGPLGTQPQHF. The DNA for the CDR3 is TGTGCCAGCTCACCCGGGCCCCTCGGGACTCAGCCCCAGCATTTT. Filled out from reference TRBV18 and TRBJ1-5, the complete variable domain reads NAGVMQNPRHLVRRRGQEARLRCSPMKGHSHVYWYRQLPEEGLKFMVYLQKENIIDESGMPKERFSAEFPKEGPSILRIQQVVRGDSAAYFCASSPGPLGTQPQHFGDGTRLSIL.

This clone was counted once. A junction boundary mismatches the germline segment, possibly from a read error. Different DNA sequences within this sample yield the same CDR3. This rearrangement joins TRBV7-7 to TRBJ2-1, with TRBD2 matching over 10 bases. The CDR3 contains 12 residues. The germline V gene encodes CDR1 SSHAT and CDR2 FNYEAQ (reference sequence). The CDR3 DNA is TGTGCTAGCAGCTTAGCGGGGGGCGAGCAGTTCTTC. This translates into CASSLAGGEQFF.

V and J are TRBV6-6 and TRBJ2-3; possible D gene TRBD1, 6 bases. The CDR3 consists of 16 residues. V was pared by 7 bases and J by 1 base, with 18 bases between. CDR1 is MNHNY, CDR2 SVGAGI, per germline (reference sequence). CDR3 nucleotides: TGTGCCAGCACCGAGACAGGCGACCTTCGCACAGATACGCAGTATTTT. Amino acid sequence: CASTETGDLRTDTQYF.